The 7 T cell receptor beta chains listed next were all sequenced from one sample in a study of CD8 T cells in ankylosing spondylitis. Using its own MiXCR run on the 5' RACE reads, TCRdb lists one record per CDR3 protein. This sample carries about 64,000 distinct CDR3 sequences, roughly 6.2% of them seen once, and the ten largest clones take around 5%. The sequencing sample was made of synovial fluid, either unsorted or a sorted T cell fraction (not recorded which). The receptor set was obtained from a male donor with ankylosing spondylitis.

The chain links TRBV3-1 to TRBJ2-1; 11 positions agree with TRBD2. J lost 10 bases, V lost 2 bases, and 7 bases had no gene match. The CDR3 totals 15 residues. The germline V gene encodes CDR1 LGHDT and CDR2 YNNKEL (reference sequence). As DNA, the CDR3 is TGTGCCAGCAGCCAAACGGGACTAGCGGAGGGGGAGCAGTTCTTC. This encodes CASSQTGLAEGEQFF.

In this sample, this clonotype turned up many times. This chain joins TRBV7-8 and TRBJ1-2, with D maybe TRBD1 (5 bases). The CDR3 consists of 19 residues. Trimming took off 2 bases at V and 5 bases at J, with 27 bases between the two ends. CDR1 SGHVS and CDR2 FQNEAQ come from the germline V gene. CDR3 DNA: TGTGCCAGCAGCTTATATTCTGCCAAAAGCGCCCTAGGGGTTTATGGCTACACCTTC. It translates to CASSLYSAKSALGVYGYTF.

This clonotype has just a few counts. In DNA, the CDR3 is TGTGCCTGGTCGGAAACTGTTTTCTACGAGCAGTACTTC. Translation: CAWSETVFYEQYF. The chain links TRBV30 to TRBJ2-7; the D is unclear. V was cut by 5 bases and J by 3 bases, with 14 bases left in between. This CDR3 has 13 amino acids. Germline CDR1 and CDR2: GTSNPN and SVGIG (reference sequence). The whole variable domain, filled in from reference TRBV30 and TRBJ2-7, reads SQTIHQWPATLVQPVGSPLSLECTVEGTSNPNLYWYRQAAGRGLQLLFYSVGIGQISSEVPQNLSASRPQDRQFILSSKKLLLSDSGFYLCAWSETVFYEQYFGPGTRLTVT.

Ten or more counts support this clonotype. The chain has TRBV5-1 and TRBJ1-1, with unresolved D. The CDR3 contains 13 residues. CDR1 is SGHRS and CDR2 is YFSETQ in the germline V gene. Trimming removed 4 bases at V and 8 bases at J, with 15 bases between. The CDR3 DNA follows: TGCGCCAGCAGCCCTCTCTCAGGAGGAGAAGCTTTCTTT. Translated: CASSPLSGGEAFF.

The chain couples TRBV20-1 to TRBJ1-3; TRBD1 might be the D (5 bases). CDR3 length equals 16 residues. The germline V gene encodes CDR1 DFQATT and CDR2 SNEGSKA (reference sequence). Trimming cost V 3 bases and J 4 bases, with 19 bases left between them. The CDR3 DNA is TGCAGTGCTAGTAGGGGAATTGCAGGGTCCGGAAACACCATATATTTT. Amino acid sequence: CSASRGIAGSGNTIYF.

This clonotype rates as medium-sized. The CDR3 loop reads CSVEEGNGYTF. CDR3 DNA sequence: TGCAGCGTTGAAGAGGGTAACGGCTACACCTTC. V usage is TRBV29-1 and J usage is TRBJ1-2; no clear D gene. CDR1 and CDR2 (germline): SQVTM, ANQGSEA. The CDR3 runs to 11 residues. Trimming left V 0 bases short and J 8 bases short, with 7 bases between.

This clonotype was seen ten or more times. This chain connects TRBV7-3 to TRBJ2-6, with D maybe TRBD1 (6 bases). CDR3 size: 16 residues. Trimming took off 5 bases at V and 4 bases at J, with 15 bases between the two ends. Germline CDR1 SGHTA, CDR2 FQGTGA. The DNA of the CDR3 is TGTGCCAGCAGCATAGTAGCAGGGGCCGGGGCCAACGTCCTGACTTTC. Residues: CASSIVAGAGANVLTF.